This TCR beta chain is from a study of T-cell memory formation after mild COVID-19. The V end lost 2 bases, the J end lost 2 bases, and 12 bases lay between the germline ends. The germline gives CDR1 SGHRS, CDR2 YFSETQ. The CDR3 totals 15 residues. Study-level findings and limits: CD4+ clones that contracted lay mainly in CM and EM; CD8+ ones lay in EMRA.

This clonotype was seen a few times. Antigen unknown. TCRdb reanalysed the 5' RACE reads using MiXCR and keeps one entry per CDR3 protein. Of some 290,000 distinct CDR3 sequences listed, about a sixth are singletons. V and J are TRBV5-1 and TRBJ2-3; D uncertain. Sequencing input: PBMCs or a T cell subset sorted from them (not recorded which). The receptor comes from a man younger than 35 who had mild COVID-19 (a few samples of this study predate the infection). Cell type and time point are not known. This CDR3 is CASSLPTGLTDTQYF. CDR3 nucleotides: TGCGCCAGCAGCTTACCTACCGGGCTCACAGATACGCAGTATTTT.